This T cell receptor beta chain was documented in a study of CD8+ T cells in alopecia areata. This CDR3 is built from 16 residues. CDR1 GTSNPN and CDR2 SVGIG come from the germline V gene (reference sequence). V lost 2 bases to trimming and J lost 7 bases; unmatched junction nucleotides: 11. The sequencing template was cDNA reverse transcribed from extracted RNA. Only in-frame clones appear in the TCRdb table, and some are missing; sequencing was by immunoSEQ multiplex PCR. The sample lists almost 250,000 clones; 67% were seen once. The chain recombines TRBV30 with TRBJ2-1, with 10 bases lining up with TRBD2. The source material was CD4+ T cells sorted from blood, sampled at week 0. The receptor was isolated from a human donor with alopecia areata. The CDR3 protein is CAWSPILAGARNEQFF. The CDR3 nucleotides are TGTGCCTGGAGTCCGATTCTAGCGGGGGCCCGGAATGAGCAGTTCTTC.